This T cell receptor beta chain was obtained from a study of chemoradiotherapy in HPV16-positive cancers. Germline loops: CDR1 SGHNT, CDR2 YYREEE (reference sequence). The CDR3 contains 16 residues. V was cut by 3 bases and J by 3 bases, with 18 bases left in between. Details on this clone: No antigen is known for it.

General study points: Only a couple of HPV16-positive patients supplied the functional HPV-specificity definition. HPV-responsive T-cell expansion during chemoradiotherapy was linked to improved recurrence-free survival in HPV16-positive patients.

TCRdb keeps only in-frame clones here, not all; method: immunoSEQ multiplex PCR. The profile shows about 32,000 clones, about 80% of them singletons. V usage is TRBV5-4 and J usage is TRBJ2-5; tentative D call: TRBD1 (5 bases). This material consisted of blood, taken from a patient who underwent chemoradiotherapy. This sequence originates from a human donor with HPV-associated anogenital cancer. This CDR3 is CASSYLGADREETQYF. The CDR3 DNA sequence: TGTGCCAGCAGCTATTTAGGGGCCGACAGAGAAGAGACCCAGTACTTC.